One and the same sample provided the 27 T cell receptor beta chains below, sequenced in a study of T cells in Graves' hyperthyroidism and ophthalmopathy. RNA transcripts gave rise to amplified TCR beta CDR3 regions. RT-PCR in the first round (using the HTBI primer set) targeted the TCR CDR3. MiXCR was run by TCRdb on the multiplex PCR reads, yielding one entry per CDR3 protein. The data show about 480,000 distinct CDR3 sequences, around 15% seen once. The specimen was blood. The receptors come from a woman younger than 35 with Graves' hyperthyroidism.

The genes are TRBV2 and TRBJ2-1; 9 positions match TRBD2. There are 16 residues in the CDR3. Germline CDR1 reads SNHLY; CDR2 reads FYNNEI. After removal of 4 bases from V and 2 bases from J, the junction contained 6 bases not matched to a gene. This CDR3 is CASSGLAGRPYNEQFF. In DNA, the CDR3 is TGTGCCAGCAGTGGCCTAGCGGGGCGACCCTACAATGAGCAGTTCTTC.

The CDR3 bases are TGCAGTGCTAGAAACTTCAGGGATAGCAATCAGCCCCAGCATTTT. This gives the protein CSARNFRDSNQPQHF. The V gene is TRBV20-1, the J gene TRBJ1-5; tentatively, D is TRBD1 (5 bases). This CDR3 spans 15 amino acids. The germline V gene encodes CDR1 DFQATT and CDR2 SNEGSKA (reference sequence). The germline V and J ends were trimmed by 2 bases and 0 bases, with 11 bases remaining between them.

This clonotype has more than one count but fewer than ten. The chain combines TRBV24-1 with TRBJ2-2; 11 bases align to TRBD2. V gave up 7 bases and J gave up 1 base; unmatched junction bases: 1. The CDR3 has 15 amino acids. Per the germline V gene, CDR1 is KGHDR and CDR2 is SFDVKD. The CDR3 coding sequence is TGTGCCACCAGGACTAGCGGGAAGAACACCGGGGAGCTGTTTTTT. Encoded protein: CATRTSGKNTGELFF.

V gene TRBV7-9 combines with J gene TRBJ2-6, with TRBD2 identical over 10 bases. Losses at the gene ends were 2 bases for V and 2 bases for J; bases not matched to a gene: 15. In germline, CDR1 is SEHNR, CDR2 FQNEAQ (reference sequence). This CDR3 has 21 residues. The CDR3 is CASSLNPSLAGSRPGANVLTF. CDR3 sequence (DNA): TGTGCCAGCAGCTTAAACCCATCACTAGCGGGAAGTCGGCCTGGGGCCAACGTCCTGACTTTC.

In this sample, this clonotype turned up a few times. The chain couples TRBV4-1 to TRBJ2-3; 7 bases are a match to TRBD2. The CDR3 loop spans 17 amino acids. Trimming cost V 0 bases and J 0 bases; bases outside gene matches: 6. In germline, CDR1 is MGHRA, CDR2 YSYEKL. The CDR3 DNA sequence: TGCGCCAGCAGCCAAGAAGTCGGGGGGTTAAGCACAGATACGCAGTATTTT. The encoded protein is CASSQEVGGLSTDTQYF.

This clonotype was detected many times. V and J are TRBV19 and TRBJ1-1, with D unclear. The CDR3 consists of 12 residues. Trimming removed 10 bases from V and 5 bases from J, with 14 bases in between. The V gene's germline CDR1 is LNHDA and CDR2 SQIVND (reference sequence). CDR3 loop: CAIRTGGTEAFF. In nucleotides, the CDR3 is TGTGCCATCCGGACGGGAGGGACTGAAGCTTTCTTT.

This clonotype was observed a few times. The rearrangement uses TRBV20-1 and TRBJ2-5, with 9 bases lining up with TRBD2. The junction had 15 bases not matched to a gene; V was cut back by 6 bases and J by 4 bases. The CDR3 is made up of 16 amino acids. Germline V gene lookup returns CDR1 DFQATT and CDR2 SNEGSKA (reference sequence). Here the CDR3 DNA reads TGCAGTGCGGGGCCCCCCTTAGCGGGAGACCGAGAGACCCAGTACTTC. Translated, it gives CSAGPPLAGDRETQYF.

A note on this clonotype: A much larger clone differs by one base, so this may be a read error. The genes are TRBV30 and TRBJ1-2, with a possible D match to TRBD1 (5 bases). Between the trimmed V and J ends, which lost 6 bases and 5 bases, there was a span of 22 bases. This CDR3 is built from 15 residues. From germline, CDR1 is GTSNPN and CDR2 SVGIG (reference sequence). The CDR3 here is CACRGKGSPSYGYTF. The CDR3 bases are TGTGCCTGCAGAGGGAAGGGGAGCCCTTCATATGGCTACACCTTC.

There are many counts of this clonotype. The chain combines TRBV3-1 with TRBJ2-7; 8 bases align to TRBD2. CDR3 size: 16 residues. V was pared by 1 base and J by 3 bases, with 8 bases of the junction left unmatched. Germline-derived CDR1 and CDR2 are LGHDT and YNNKEL (reference sequence). The CDR3 coding sequence is TGTGCCAGCAGCCAAGGGACAGCGGGAGCCTTCTACGAGCAGTACTTC. It translates to CASSQGTAGAFYEQYF.

This clonotype was detected many times. The rearrangement uses TRBV19 and TRBJ2-5, with D perhaps matching TRBD1 (5 bases). V was shortened by 2 bases and J by 2 bases, with 12 bases between the two germline ends. The germline CDR1 and CDR2 sequences are LNHDA and SQIVND (reference sequence). CDR3 length: 15 amino acids. This CDR3 reads CASSIPGQGQETQYF. For the CDR3, the DNA is TGTGCCAGTAGTATACCAGGGCAGGGACAAGAGACCCAGTACTTC.

This clonotype was seen repeatedly, ten times or more. This chain joins TRBV19 and TRBJ2-1, with 11 bases that match TRBD2. CDR3 length: 12 amino acids. V shed 10 bases and J 12 bases; nucleotides not matched to a gene: 8. CDR1 is LNHDA and CDR2 is SQIVND in the germline V gene (reference sequence). The CDR3 region is CATTSGSLWQFF. The CDR3 nucleotides are TGTGCCACTACTAGCGGGAGTCTTTGGCAGTTCTTC. Combining the CDR3 with reference TRBV19 and TRBJ2-1 gives the whole variable domain DGGITQSPKYLFRKEGQNVTLSCEQNLNHDAMYWYRQDPGQGLRLIYYSQIVNDFQKGDIAEGYSVSREKKESFPLTVTSAQKNPTAFYLCATTSGSLWQFFGPGTRLTVL.

On this clonotype itself: Possible read error: a much larger clone is one base away. Here the CDR3 omits its conserved ending phenylalanine or tryptophan, so a read error is the likely source. This sequence joins TRBV11-2 and TRBJ1-6; D is ambiguous. Germline V gene data show CDR1 as SGHAT and CDR2 as FQNNGV. V was shortened by 2 bases and J by 7 bases, with 6 bases between the two germline ends. The CDR3 sequence is 13 residues long. The CDR3 protein is CASSLFANSPLHL. In DNA, the CDR3 is TGTGCCAGCAGCTTATTCGCCAATTCACCCCTCCACCTT.

This clonotype has at least ten counts. The chain's CDR3 is CASSEQVWWTDTQYF. CDR3 in DNA: TGTGCCAGTAGTGAGCAGGTCTGGTGGACAGATACGCAGTATTTT. The chain couples TRBV19 to TRBJ2-3; D not certain. Per the germline V gene, CDR1 is LNHDA and CDR2 is SQIVND (reference sequence). V was clipped by 5 bases and J by 3 bases, with 15 bases between them. This CDR3 spans 15 amino acids.

This clonotype was counted at least ten times. The chain links TRBV11-2 to TRBJ2-4; 10 bases align to TRBD1. J gave up 8 bases and V 2 bases, and 12 bases lay outside the gene matches. From germline, CDR1 is SGHAT and CDR2 FQNNGV. This CDR3 comprises 17 residues. The CDR3 is CASSLSFFGQGVDIQYF. In DNA form, the CDR3 reads TGTGCCAGCAGCTTATCCTTTTTCGGACAGGGGGTAGACATTCAGTACTTC.

A few counts support this clonotype. J is TRBJ1-4 and V is TRBV20-1; D unclear. Trimming pared 6 bases from V and 8 bases from J, leaving 7 bases between. The length of the CDR3 is 10 residues. Germline assignment: CDR1 DFQATT and CDR2 SNEGSKA (reference sequence). The CDR3 loop reads CSAAREKLFF. CDR3 coding DNA: TGCAGTGCCGCCCGAGAAAAACTGTTTTTT.

This clonotype was seen a few times. The genes are TRBV5-1 and TRBJ2-3; TRBD2 aligns across 7 bases. Germline-derived CDR1 and CDR2 are SGHRS and YFSETQ. The CDR3 is made up of 16 amino acids. Trimming cost V 6 bases and J 5 bases; bases outside gene matches: 15. Here the CDR3 reads CASTPAGVSPQDTQYF. The CDR3 DNA reads TGCGCCAGCACTCCTGCGGGAGTCTCCCCACAAGATACGCAGTATTTT. The complete variable domain, with remaining parts taken from reference TRBV5-1 and TRBJ2-3, reads KAGVTQTPRYLIKTRGQQVTLSCSPISGHRSVSWYQQTPGQGLQFLFEYFSETQRNKGNFPGRFSGRQFSNSRSEMNVSTLELGDSALYLCASTPAGVSPQDTQYFGPGTRLTVL.

In this sample, this clonotype turned up many times. The rearrangement uses TRBV12-3 or TRBV12-4 and TRBJ1-1; D is ambiguous. V was clipped by 1 base and J by 0 bases, with 12 bases between them. This CDR3 is built from 16 residues. CDR3 bases: TGTGCCAGCAGTTTAGTTTTCCCGGGCTTGAACACTGAAGCTTTCTTT. Its protein is CASSLVFPGLNTEAFF.

There are many counts of this clonotype. The chain uses TRBV7-9 and TRBJ1-1; TRBD1 matches 7 bases. CDR1 and CDR2 (germline): SEHNR, FQNEAQ (reference sequence). V lost 4 bases and J lost 5; bases outside the gene matches: 16. The CDR3 runs to 17 residues. CDR3 coding DNA: TGTGCCAGCAGCTCTCCCCCGGGGGCAGGGGGTGAGACTGAAGCTTTCTTT. Protein: CASSSPPGAGGETEAFF.

V usage is TRBV9 and J usage is TRBJ1-3; tentatively, D is TRBD1 (6 bases). Trimming pared 0 bases from V and 8 bases from J, leaving 12 bases between. The CDR3 is made up of 14 amino acids. Germline CDR1 is SGDLS and CDR2 is YYNGEE. CDR3: CASSVGVGGDTIYF. In nucleotides, the CDR3 is TGTGCCAGCAGCGTAGGCGTAGGGGGAGACACCATATATTTT.

The table lists this clonotype with many counts. The chain links TRBV6-1 to TRBJ1-2; 10 bases are a match to TRBD1. Germline assignment: CDR1 MNHNS and CDR2 SASEGT. V gave up 4 bases and J gave up 4 bases; unmatched junction bases: 3. This CDR3 is built from 14 residues. Here the CDR3 DNA reads TGTGCCAGCAGTGGGGACAGGGGTGTCTATGGCTACACCTTC. This translates into CASSGDRGVYGYTF.

This clonotype was detected ten times or more. V gene TRBV7-3 combines with J gene TRBJ2-3, with D tentatively TRBD2 (5 bases). CDR1 is SGHTA and CDR2 is FQGTGA in the germline V gene. V was trimmed by 5 bases and J by 3 bases, leaving 15 bases between them. The CDR3 length is 15 residues. The CDR3: CASSHLSEVTDTQYF. The CDR3 DNA sequence: TGTGCCAGCAGCCACCTTTCGGAGGTTACAGATACGCAGTATTTT.

In this sample, this clonotype turned up many times. The chain carries TRBV7-8 and TRBJ1-5; D remains unclear. The CDR3 loop spans 17 amino acids. V was clipped by 0 bases and J by 1 base, with 13 bases between them. Germline V lookup: CDR1 SGHVS, CDR2 FQNEAQ. CDR3 in DNA: TGTGCCAGCAGCTTAGCGAAGGGCGGCCGGAGCAATCAGCCCCAGCATTTT. Translated, it gives CASSLAKGGRSNQPQHF.

This clonotype showed up just a few times. The rearrangement uses TRBV20-1 and TRBJ1-4, with D unresolved. Trimming removed 3 bases at V and 6 bases at J, with 5 bases between. The CDR3 covers 11 residues. Germline values: CDR1 DFQATT, CDR2 SNEGSKA (reference sequence). This chain's CDR3 is CSARGYEKLFF. Here the CDR3 DNA reads TGCAGTGCTAGGGGTTATGAAAAACTGTTTTTT.

This clonotype was observed many times. This chain links TRBV19 with TRBJ2-2; TRBD2 matches at 11 bases. The germline V gene encodes CDR1 LNHDA and CDR2 SQIVND (reference sequence). After removal of 4 bases from V and 6 bases from J, the junction contained 10 bases not matched to a gene. The CDR3 totals 17 residues. CDR3 loop: CASSTLTSGVRAGELFF. The CDR3 DNA follows: TGTGCCAGTAGTACTTTGACTAGCGGGGTTAGGGCCGGGGAGCTGTTTTTT.

This chain uses TRBV5-6 with TRBJ2-1; TRBD1 aligns across 11 bases. V was pared by 2 bases and J by 14 bases, with 12 bases of the junction left unmatched. Germline assignment: CDR1 SGHDT and CDR2 YYEEEE. The CDR3 is made up of 15 amino acids. Here the CDR3 reads CASSFWTGGAYWKFF. DNA for the CDR3: TGTGCCAGCAGCTTTTGGACAGGGGGCGCTTATTGGAAGTTCTTC. Using reference TRBV5-6 and TRBJ2-1 for the parts outside the CDR3, the full variable domain is DAGVTQSPTHLIKTRGQQVTLRCSPKSGHDTVSWYQQALGQGPQFIFQYYEEEERQRGNFPDRFSGHQFPNYSSELNVNALLLGDSALYLCASSFWTGGAYWKFFGPGTRLTVL.

The table lists this clonotype with many counts. The chain carries TRBV11-1 and TRBJ1-4; D uncertain. The CDR3 is 15 amino acids. The V and J ends lost 4 bases and 3 bases respectively, with 12 bases between them. The germline CDR1 and CDR2 sequences are SGHAT and FQDESV (reference sequence). The CDR3 spells CASSWTGGANEKLFF. CDR3 bases: TGTGCCAGCAGCTGGACCGGCGGGGCTAATGAAAAACTGTTTTTT.

V and J are TRBV19 and TRBJ2-1, with 10 bases that match TRBD2. CDR3 length: 16 amino acids. With V trimmed by 2 bases and J by 12 bases, 13 bases remained unmatched. The V gene's germline CDR1 is LNHDA and CDR2 SQIVND (reference sequence). The DNA of the CDR3 is TGTGCCAGTAGTATAAAGGTCGAGCGGGAGGGCCGGTCGCAGTTCTTC. Encoded protein: CASSIKVEREGRSQFF. The full variable domain, its missing parts supplied by reference TRBV19 and TRBJ2-1, is DGGITQSPKYLFRKEGQNVTLSCEQNLNHDAMYWYRQDPGQGLRLIYYSQIVNDFQKGDIAEGYSVSREKKESFPLTVTSAQKNPTAFYLCASSIKVEREGRSQFFGPGTRLTVL.